The 20 T cell receptor beta chains given below trace back to one sample, sequenced in a study of CD8+CD57+ T cells in acquired aplastic anemia. Profiling of TCR beta VDJ combinations and CDR3 sequences used genomic DNA as template. TCRdb reprocessed the reads via MiXCR and lists one record per CDR3 protein. Counted here are roughly 190,000 distinct CDR3 sequences, roughly half occurring once; the ten biggest clones make up about 15%. Sequenced input: sorted CD4+, CD8+, or CD8+CD57+ T cells (not recorded which) from PBMCs. These receptors were taken from a human donor in good health, serving as a control.

The chain carries TRBV2 and TRBJ2-7; TRBD2 matches 9 bases. Germline loops: CDR1 SNHLY, CDR2 FYNNEI. V gave up 3 bases and J gave up 5 bases; unmatched junction bases: 11. The CDR3 contains 16 residues. The CDR3 here is CASSDIGPSGVDEQYF. The CDR3 DNA reads TGTGCCAGCAGTGATATAGGTCCTAGCGGGGTGGACGAGCAGTACTTC. The variable domain in full, with the rest retrieved from reference TRBV2 and TRBJ2-7, is EPEVTQTPSHQVTQMGQEVILRCVPISNHLYFYWYRQILGQKVEFLVSFYNNEISEKSEIFDDQFSVERPDGSNFTLKIRSTKLEDSAMYFCASSDIGPSGVDEQYFGPGTRLTVT.

On this clonotype itself: A read error may explain this, as a much larger clone is one base away. The J gene is TRBJ1-1, the V gene TRBV6-2 or TRBV6-3; D remains unclear. CDR1 and CDR2 (germline): MNHEY, SVGEGT. This CDR3 is 13 amino acids long. The CDR3 protein is CASGYPAETEAFF. The CDR3 DNA reads as TGTGCCAGCGGTTACCCAGCCGAAACTGAAGCTTTCTTT.

V gene TRBV20-1 combines with J gene TRBJ2-3; TRBD1 is a possible D gene (5 bases). Trimming removed 7 bases from V and 11 bases from J, with 22 bases in between. Germline V gives CDR1 DFQATT, CDR2 SNEGSKA (reference sequence). CDR3 length: 13 amino acids. CDR3 nucleotides: TGCAGTGTTCGACGGTATCAGGGAATGGGGCAGTATTTT. The encoded protein is CSVRRYQGMGQYF.

The chain joins TRBV7-2 to TRBJ2-7; D is unclear. The germline gives CDR1 SGHTA, CDR2 FQGNSA. V lost 5 bases and J 6 bases, leaving 11 bases between the germline ends. The CDR3 has 12 residues. Here the CDR3 DNA reads TGTGCCAGCAGCCCCCTCCGGGCCGAGCAGTACTTC. Protein sequence: CASSPLRAEQYF.

This clonotype occurred once. The gene calls are TRBV19 and TRBJ2-5, with 9 bases aligning to TRBD1. The CDR3 runs 13 residues. Trimming cost V 5 bases and J 10 bases; bases outside gene matches: 8. Germline V lookup: CDR1 LNHDA, CDR2 SQIVND (reference sequence). In DNA form, the CDR3 reads TGTGCCAGTAGTCCGGACAGGGGCGGAGACCAGTACTTC. This sequence encodes CASSPDRGGDQYF.

The chain uses TRBV19 and TRBJ1-2; D is ambiguous. The V and J ends lost 7 bases and 8 bases respectively, with 14 bases between them. The CDR3 is 12 residues long. CDR1 LNHDA and CDR2 SQIVND come from the germline V gene (reference sequence). The CDR3 sequence: CASNPGNKGYTF. Here the CDR3 DNA reads TGTGCCAGTAATCCGGGGAACAAAGGCTACACCTTC.

In this sample, this clonotype turned up many times. The chain employs TRBV29-1 and TRBJ1-2; 7 nucleotides line up with TRBD1. The CDR3 covers 16 residues. Germline loops: CDR1 SQVTM, CDR2 ANQGSEA. V shed 0 bases, J shed 1 base, and the junction held 8 bases outside the gene matches. The CDR3 here is CSVEDRGTASNYGYTF. The CDR3 DNA reads TGCAGCGTTGAAGATCGCGGGACAGCCAGTAACTATGGCTACACCTTC.

This chain joins TRBV20-1 and TRBJ2-7, with 7 bases that match TRBD1. V was clipped by 1 base and J by 1 base; unmatched bases: 1. The CDR3 has 13 amino acids. Per germline, CDR1 DFQATT and CDR2 SNEGSKA (reference sequence). For the CDR3, the DNA is TGCAGTGCTAGAGTGACAGGGTCCTACGAGCAGTACTTC. Translated, it gives CSARVTGSYEQYF.

This chain connects TRBV25-1 to TRBJ2-1, with a weak D call TRBD2 (7 bases). The V end was cut by 6 bases, the J end by 0 bases, with 18 bases between. This CDR3 spans 17 amino acids. Germline CDR1 and CDR2: MGHDK and SYGVNS. The CDR3 region has the DNA TGTGCCAGCAGAGCCTGGGGGGGGGCGGGCTCCTACAATGAGCAGTTCTTC. This sequence encodes CASRAWGGAGSYNEQFF. The variable domain in full, completed from reference TRBV25-1 and TRBJ2-1, reads EADIYQTPRYLVIGTGKKITLECSQTMGHDKMYWYQQDPGMELHLIHYSYGVNSTEKGDLSSESTVSRIRTEHFPLTLESARPSHTSQYLCASRAWGGAGSYNEQFFGPGTRLTVL.

This clonotype was found many times. The CDR3 bases are TGCGCCAGCAGCCCCCCAGGGGGGAGCGAAACCGAAGCTTTCTTT. Translating gives CASSPPGGSETEAFF. The chain carries TRBV5-1 and TRBJ1-1; 7 nucleotides agree with TRBD1. This CDR3 contains 15 residues. With V trimmed by 4 bases and J by 8 bases, 14 bases remained unmatched. Germline-derived CDR1 and CDR2 are SGHRS and YFSETQ.

In this sample, this clonotype turned up many times. The chain couples TRBV29-1 to TRBJ1-5; maybe TRBD1 (6 bases). CDR3 length equals 15 residues. The V and J ends lost 6 bases and 3 bases respectively, with 18 bases between them. Germline CDR1 is SQVTM and CDR2 is ANQGSEA. The CDR3 DNA is TGCAGCGTCGATGGGGAACAGGGTCCCAATCAGCCCCAGCATTTT. This translates into CSVDGEQGPNQPQHF.

This clonotype was recorded many times. This chain links TRBV20-1 with TRBJ1-4, with D perhaps matching TRBD1 (5 bases). Germline V gives CDR1 DFQATT, CDR2 SNEGSKA (reference sequence). V was clipped by 3 bases and J by 5 bases, with 10 bases between them. The CDR3 is 13 residues long. The CDR3 protein is CSARDTNNEKLFF. The CDR3 DNA sequence: TGCAGTGCTAGGGACACCAACAATGAAAAACTGTTTTTT.

The V call is TRBV7-9, the J call TRBJ1-1; 8 positions agree with TRBD1. V trimming: 8 bases; J trimming: 4 bases; junction bases outside the gene matches: 9. Germline CDR1 is SEHNR and CDR2 is FQNEAQ (reference sequence). CDR3 length: 14 residues. The CDR3 DNA sequence: TGTGCCAGCGGCGAGACAGGGGTTGGCACTGAAGCTTTCTTT. Translating gives CASGETGVGTEAFF.

J is TRBJ2-7 and V is TRBV2; D is undetermined. The V and J ends lost 4 bases and 2 bases respectively, with 6 bases between them. Germline CDR1 SNHLY, CDR2 FYNNEI. The CDR3 has 12 residues. For the CDR3, the DNA is TGTGCCAGCAGTGTAGGAACCTACGAGCAGTACTTC. This gives the protein CASSVGTYEQYF.

V and J are TRBV6-6 and TRBJ1-4; the D gene is possibly TRBD1 (6 bases). The ends were cut back, 5 bases at V and 6 bases at J, with 13 bases in the middle. Germline CDR1 reads MNHNY; CDR2 reads SVGAGI (reference sequence). This CDR3 region has 14 residues. The CDR3 region is CASSEGGGDEKLFF. The CDR3 DNA is TGTGCCAGCAGTGAAGGAGGGGGAGATGAAAAACTGTTTTTT.

V is TRBV7-9 and J is TRBJ1-2; TRBD1 might be the D (5 bases). In germline, CDR1 is SEHNR, CDR2 FQNEAQ (reference sequence). V was clipped by 7 bases and J by 4 bases, with 16 bases between them. CDR3 length: 14 amino acids. The CDR3 protein is CASTPGGGSYGYTF. The CDR3 DNA reads TGTGCCAGCACCCCCGGGGGAGGCAGCTATGGCTACACCTTC.

V gene TRBV9 combines with J gene TRBJ1-2, with 12 bases that match TRBD1. Germline assignment: CDR1 SGDLS and CDR2 YYNGEE. There are 14 residues in the CDR3. Germline trimming cut 2 bases from V and 7 bases from J; bases unmatched to any gene: 3. The CDR3 loop is CASSVGQGAGGYTF. CDR3 in DNA: TGTGCCAGCAGCGTGGGACAGGGGGCGGGTGGCTACACCTTC.

This rearrangement joins TRBV7-8 to TRBJ1-1; 9 bases match TRBD1. V shed 0 bases and J 8 bases; nucleotides not matched to a gene: 1. CDR1 and CDR2 from the germline V gene are SGHVS and FQNEAQ. The CDR3 runs to 13 residues. CDR3 residues: CASSLAGTGEAFF. The CDR3 region has the DNA TGTGCCAGCAGCTTAGCGGGGACAGGGGAAGCTTTCTTT.

This chain connects TRBV29-1 to TRBJ2-7, with TRBD1 identical over 9 bases. This CDR3 spans 13 amino acids. CDR1 and CDR2 (germline): SQVTM, ANQGSEA. The trim removed 3 bases at V and 5 bases at J, leaving 5 bases unmatched. Here the CDR3 reads CSVEGQGVHEQYF. The CDR3 DNA reads TGCAGCGTTGAGGGACAGGGTGTCCACGAGCAGTACTTC.

The J gene is TRBJ1-1, the V gene TRBV9; no firm D call. In germline, CDR1 is SGDLS, CDR2 YYNGEE. The CDR3 contains 13 residues. The V end was cut by 3 bases, the J end by 1 base, with 7 bases between. The CDR3 nucleotides are TGTGCCAGCAGCGGGACGGCGAACACTGAAGCTTTCTTT. It encodes CASSGTANTEAFF. Full variable domain (missing parts from reference TRBV9 and TRBJ1-1): DSGVTQTPKHLITATGQRVTLRCSPRSGDLSVYWYQQSLDQGLQFLIQYYNGEERAKGNILERFSAQQFPDLHSELNLSSLELGDSALYFCASSGTANTEAFFGQGTRLTVV.